This passage covers 21 T cell receptor beta chains from one sample sequenced in a study of response to subunit inactivated influenza vaccine. TCRdb reanalysed the RT-PCR reads using MiXCR and keeps one entry per CDR3 protein. Altogether roughly 780,000 distinct CDR3 sequences are present, about 18% being singletons, with the ten largest covering approximately 10%. The sequences come from PBMCs from blood, collected about 5 days after vaccination. The receptors were gathered from a middle-aged man who received an inactivated influenza vaccine.

The chain is built from TRBV20-1 and TRBJ2-1; the match to TRBD2 covers 13 bases. CDR1 is DFQATT and CDR2 is SNEGSKA in the germline V gene (reference sequence). The CDR3 sequence is 15 residues long. Germline trimming cut 2 bases from V and 7 bases from J; bases unmatched to any gene: 5. In nucleotides, the CDR3 is TGCAGTGCTAGAAAACTAGCGGGAGGGACGAATGAGCAGTTCTTC. Protein sequence: CSARKLAGGTNEQFF.

This clonotype has a handful of counts. This chain links TRBV4-2 with TRBJ1-4; no clear D. This CDR3 is built from 13 residues. V lost 0 bases and J lost 8, with 7 bases in between. Germline V CDR1 and CDR2: LGHNA, YNFKEQ. For the CDR3, the DNA is TGTGCCAGCAGCCAAGATGTAGGCGAAAAACTGTTTTTT. Its translation is CASSQDVGEKLFF.

This clonotype was recorded a few times. The V call is TRBV3-1, the J call TRBJ2-1; the match to TRBD2 covers 14 bases. Germline CDR1 and CDR2: LGHDT and YNNKEL (reference sequence). This CDR3 is 17 amino acids long. V was clipped by 5 bases and J by 4 bases; unmatched bases: 7. In nucleotides, the CDR3 is TGTGCCAGCAGCACCCGACTAGCGGGAGGGCCGTACAATGAGCAGTTCTTC. As protein: CASSTRLAGGPYNEQFF.

This clonotype has a count of ten or more. The chain is built from TRBV9 and TRBJ2-1, with 7 positions matching TRBD1. The ends lost 3 bases at V and 0 bases at J; junction bases unmatched: 3. CDR1 and CDR2 from the germline V gene are SGDLS and YYNGEE. The CDR3 length is 15 residues. The CDR3 bases are TGTGCCAGCAGCGGCGGACAGGACTCCTACAATGAGCAGTTCTTC. Encoded protein: CASSGGQDSYNEQFF. The full variable domain, completed using reference TRBV9 and TRBJ2-1, is DSGVTQTPKHLITATGQRVTLRCSPRSGDLSVYWYQQSLDQGLQFLIQYYNGEERAKGNILERFSAQQFPDLHSELNLSSLELGDSALYFCASSGGQDSYNEQFFGPGTRLTVL.

The table lists this clonotype with many counts. The chain joins TRBV12-3 or TRBV12-4 to TRBJ2-1, with TRBD1 matching 11 bases. V lost 5 bases and J lost 7; bases outside the gene matches: 1. This CDR3 has 13 amino acids. CDR3: CASSGQGANEQFF. The CDR3 nucleotides read TGTGCCAGCAGTGGACAGGGGGCTAATGAGCAGTTCTTC.

The chain joins TRBV5-1 to TRBJ2-1, with 9 bases matching TRBD2. This CDR3 is built from 16 residues. Trimming took 3 bases from V and 3 from J; bases not matched to a gene: 7. Looked up from germline, CDR1 is SGHRS and CDR2 is YFSETQ. CDR3 coding DNA: TGCGCCAGCAGCTGGCCTAGACTAGCGGACTACAATGAGCAGTTCTTC. Residues: CASSWPRLADYNEQFF.

This clonotype was seen a few times. The rearrangement uses TRBV5-6 and TRBJ2-1, with a weak D call TRBD2 (5 bases). This CDR3 has 12 amino acids. Per germline, CDR1 SGHDT and CDR2 YYEEEE. The V end was cut by 7 bases, the J end by 3 bases, with 8 bases between. The CDR3 here is CASFRDYNEQFF. CDR3 DNA sequence: TGTGCCAGCTTCCGGGACTACAATGAGCAGTTCTTC.

This clonotype was seen a few times. This chain uses TRBV4-3 with TRBJ2-1; D is unresolved. Trimming stripped 2 bases from V and 4 bases from J, with 15 bases between. Per the germline V gene, CDR1 is LGHNA and CDR2 is YSLEER. The CDR3 is 16 residues long. The CDR3 loop is CASSQNSRNRYNEQFF. CDR3 bases: TGCGCCAGCAGCCAAAACAGTCGAAATCGATACAATGAGCAGTTCTTC.

This clonotype was seen only a few times. This chain uses TRBV28 with TRBJ2-1; no reliable D call. The CDR3 sequence is 13 residues long. The germline V and J ends were trimmed by 2 bases and 6 bases, with 8 bases remaining between them. The germline V gene has CDR1 MDHEN and CDR2 SYDVKM. Written as DNA, the CDR3 is TGTGCCAGCAGTTTAGGTTATCGCAATGAGCAGTTCTTC. This gives the protein CASSLGYRNEQFF.

The rearrangement uses TRBV7-9 and TRBJ1-5; D gene ambiguous. There are 12 residues in the CDR3. CDR1 and CDR2 from the germline V gene are SEHNR and FQNEAQ (reference sequence). Trimming removed 3 bases from V and 4 bases from J, with 4 bases in between. CDR3 amino acids: CASSFRNQPQHF. Here the CDR3 DNA reads TGTGCCAGCAGCTTTCGGAATCAGCCCCAGCATTTT.

The gene calls are TRBV12-3 or TRBV12-4 and TRBJ1-1, with no clear D. The CDR3 loop spans 12 amino acids. The V and J ends lost 6 bases and 4 bases respectively, with 9 bases between them. In DNA form, the CDR3 reads TGTGCCAGCAGCTCCCCTCCCACTGAAGCTTTCTTT. Translation: CASSSPPTEAFF.

The chain joins TRBV27 to TRBJ2-7, with D possibly being TRBD2 (6 bases). The germline V gene has CDR1 MNHEY and CDR2 SMNVEV (reference sequence). CDR3 length: 15 amino acids. Deletions cut 3 bases from V and 3 bases from J, with 15 bases between. The CDR3 nucleotides are TGTGCCAGCAGTTTCGGGGGATCCGGTGACTACGAGCAGTACTTC. Protein: CASSFGGSGDYEQYF.

The CDR3 DNA reads TGTGCCAGCAGCTTAGCGATGGATCGTGATTCACCCCTCCACTTT. This sequence encodes CASSLAMDRDSPLHF. The J gene is TRBJ1-6, the V gene TRBV7-6, with no clear D. The CDR3 has 15 residues. Germline V gene lookup returns CDR1 SGHVS and CDR2 FNYEAQ. V was cut by 0 bases and J by 8 bases, with 11 bases left in between.

The J gene is TRBJ2-1, the V gene TRBV14; 11 nucleotides align to TRBD2. This CDR3 spans 20 amino acids. Unmatched junction bases numbered 12, after V lost 2 bases and J lost 0 bases. Germline V gives CDR1 SGHDN, CDR2 FVKESK. The CDR3: CASSQWGLAVLHRSYNEQFF. The CDR3 region has the DNA TGTGCCAGCAGCCAATGGGGACTAGCGGTCCTACATCGCTCCTACAATGAGCAGTTCTTC.

The V gene is TRBV11-1, the J gene TRBJ2-1; D gene unclear. V dropped 2 bases and J dropped 0 bases, with 14 bases sitting between them. CDR1 is SGHAT, CDR2 FQDESV, per germline (reference sequence). The CDR3 length is 17 residues. The CDR3 loop is CASSLPRGASSYNEQFF. The CDR3 nucleotides read TGTGCCAGCAGCTTACCTAGAGGCGCGAGCTCCTACAATGAGCAGTTCTTC.

This chain uses TRBV20-1 with TRBJ1-2; 8 nucleotides agree with TRBD1. The CDR3 loop spans 12 amino acids. Germline V gives CDR1 DFQATT, CDR2 SNEGSKA (reference sequence). Losses at the gene ends were 7 bases for V and 8 bases for J; bases not matched to a gene: 9. This CDR3 is CSVTQGAEGYTF. In DNA, the CDR3 is TGCAGTGTAACCCAGGGGGCCGAGGGCTACACCTTC.

This chain connects TRBV5-1 to TRBJ2-3, with 12 bases matching TRBD2. Germline CDR1 reads SGHRS; CDR2 reads YFSETQ. Trimming cost V 3 bases and J 5 bases; bases outside gene matches: 7. This CDR3 comprises 16 residues. The CDR3 sequence: CASSSSGRARIDTQYF. In DNA form, the CDR3 reads TGCGCCAGCAGCTCTAGCGGGAGGGCCAGGATAGATACGCAGTATTTT.

Only a few counts were recorded for this clonotype. V and J are TRBV12-3 or TRBV12-4 and TRBJ2-6; 7 bases map to TRBD1. This CDR3 is built from 15 residues. Trimming cost V 6 bases and J 4 bases; bases outside gene matches: 6. CDR3 bases: TGTGCCAGCAGAAACAGGGGATCGGGGGCCAACGTCCTGACTTTC. Protein: CASRNRGSGANVLTF.

This clonotype was counted only a few times. The chain combines TRBV28 with TRBJ2-1; TRBD2 matches at 14 bases. Trimming removed 5 bases from V and 6 bases from J; junction bases left unmatched: 12. The CDR3 has 18 residues. Germline V gives CDR1 MDHEN, CDR2 SYDVKM. CDR3 in amino acids: CASSLRLAGGRRVNEQFF. The CDR3 DNA reads as TGTGCCAGCAGTCTCAGACTAGCGGGGGGGCGAAGGGTCAATGAGCAGTTCTTC.

V is TRBV7-2 and J is TRBJ1-2; TRBD1 matches 7 bases. V lost 5 bases, J lost 4 bases, and 13 bases stayed unmatched. CDR3 size: 16 residues. The germline gives CDR1 SGHTA, CDR2 FQGNSA. Here the CDR3 reads CASSPKRGTAPYGYTF. CDR3 sequence (DNA): TGTGCCAGCAGCCCCAAACGAGGGACAGCCCCCTATGGCTACACCTTC.

The chain employs TRBV28 and TRBJ2-1; D is ambiguous. The CDR3 consists of 14 residues. Germline V gives CDR1 MDHEN, CDR2 SYDVKM. The V gene lost 1 base and the J gene lost 3 bases, with 7 bases spanning the gap. The CDR3 coding sequence is TGTGCCAGCAGTTTATCGGCTAGCTACAATGAGCAGTTCTTC. This codes for CASSLSASYNEQFF.